Presented here are 8 T cell receptor beta chains from one specimen sequenced in a study of CD8+ T cells in alopecia areata. Following extraction, RNA underwent reverse transcription to cDNA, which served as the sequencing template. The assay was immunoSEQ multiplex PCR, and TCRdb's table has in-frame clones only and misses some. The top ten clones hold approximately 19% of a sample with more than 150,000 clones, about 50% of them seen once. Specimen: CD8+ T cells sorted from blood, collected at week 0. These receptors all come from a human donor with alopecia areata.

The V and J genes are TRBV9 and TRBJ2-7; D may be TRBD1 or TRBD2 (5 bases each). CDR3 length equals 15 residues. Trimming shortened V by 3 bases and J by 2 bases, and 15 bases separated the two germline ends. The germline V gene has CDR1 SGDLS and CDR2 YYNGEE. This chain's CDR3 is CASSAHRDGTYEQYF. Here the CDR3 DNA reads TGTGCCAGCAGCGCCCACCGGGACGGAACCTACGAGCAGTACTTC.

In this sample, this clone turned up a few times. The chain has TRBV7-9 and TRBJ2-7; maybe TRBD1 (5 bases). The CDR3 is made up of 14 amino acids. In germline, CDR1 is SEHNR, CDR2 FQNEAQ (reference sequence). V was trimmed by 0 bases and J by 6 bases, leaving 12 bases between them. CDR3 nucleotide sequence: TGTGCCAGCAGCTTAGCGCTATCTCAGGGCGAGCAGTACTTC. Protein product: CASSLALSQGEQYF.

J is TRBJ2-7 and V is TRBV5-6, with D possibly being TRBD1 (6 bases). CDR3 length: 14 residues. Per the germline V gene, CDR1 is SGHDT and CDR2 is YYEEEE. The V end lost 4 bases, the J end lost 0 bases, and 11 bases lay between the germline ends. DNA of the CDR3: TGTGCCAGCAGCCGGGACAAGACCTCCTACGAGCAGTACTTC. Translated, it gives CASSRDKTSYEQYF.

This clone came up a few times. V and J are TRBV14 and TRBJ2-1, with a weak D call TRBD2 (5 bases). The CDR3 extends over 14 amino acids. Trimming shortened V by 0 bases and J by 6 bases, and 9 bases separated the two germline ends. Germline CDR1 SGHDN, CDR2 FVKESK. The CDR3 region has the DNA TGTGCCAGCAGCCAAGACCTCAGCGGCAATGAGCAGTTCTTC. Translated, it gives CASSQDLSGNEQFF.

The chain links TRBV6-6 to TRBJ1-1; perhaps TRBD1 as D (5 bases). The V gene's germline CDR1 is MNHNY and CDR2 SVGAGI (reference sequence). V was shortened by 0 bases and J by 5 bases, with 7 bases between the two germline ends. The CDR3 is 13 residues long. CDR3 region: CASSYSGETEAFF. The CDR3 DNA reads TGTGCCAGCAGTTACTCGGGGGAGACTGAAGCTTTCTTT.

This clone has a handful of counts. CDR3 in DNA: TGTGCCAGCAGTTTATCACAGGTGGGGAACACTGAAGCTTTCTTT. It specifies CASSLSQVGNTEAFF. The chain is built from TRBV27 and TRBJ1-1; tentative D call: TRBD1 (5 bases). The germline V and J ends were trimmed by 0 bases and 1 base, with 9 bases remaining between them. Germline CDR1 reads MNHEY; CDR2 reads SMNVEV (reference sequence). The length of the CDR3 is 15 residues.

The chain uses TRBV19 and TRBJ2-3; tentative D call: TRBD2 (5 bases). The CDR3 covers 12 residues. Looked up from germline, CDR1 is LNHDA and CDR2 is SQIVND (reference sequence). V lost 8 bases and J 4 bases, leaving 10 bases between the germline ends. CDR3 amino acids: CASSVASDTQYF. CDR3 coding DNA: TGTGCCAGTTCGGTAGCGTCAGATACGCAGTATTTT.

This sequence joins TRBV29-1 and TRBJ1-2, with 9 bases identical to TRBD1. V shed 7 bases and J 9 bases; nucleotides not matched to a gene: 12. From germline, CDR1 is SQVTM and CDR2 ANQGSEA. The CDR3 covers 13 residues. The CDR3 sequence: CSAPTGTGIRYTF. CDR3 DNA sequence: TGCAGCGCTCCAACCGGGACAGGGATACGCTACACCTTC.